This TCR beta chain was identified in a study of blood T cell repertoires in COVID-19. Overall study: T cells, B-cell-depleted T cells, or PBMCs supplied cDNA or gDNA.

CDR1 LNHDA and CDR2 SQIVND come from the germline V gene (reference sequence). After removal of 5 bases from V and 7 bases from J, the junction contained 3 bases not matched to a gene. This CDR3 comprises 12 residues. TCRdb's table, derived via immunoSEQ multiplex PCR, lists solely in-frame clones and lacks some. The profile shows approximately 260,000 clones, about 90% of them singletons. The clonotype was recovered from a woman between 25 and 40 years old with acute COVID-19. Sequenced input: PBMCs or T cells enriched from blood (not recorded which). The chain employs TRBV19 and TRBJ1-2; 8 bases map to TRBD1. The CDR3 region is CASSPQGGGYTF. The CDR3 DNA reads TGTGCCAGTAGTCCACAGGGGGGTGGCTACACCTTC.